This T cell receptor beta chain was documented in a study of blood T cells in healthy people across ages. Notes on the study in general: Age brought a roughly linear fall in TCR beta diversity measured per million T cells.

There are 14 residues in the CDR3. V trimming: 3 bases; J trimming: 2 bases; junction bases outside the gene matches: 5. CDR1 and CDR2 (germline): SQVTM, ANQGSEA. This clonotype was seen only a few times. Its specificity is unknown. Together with a sample-barcoded 5' primer, a J-beta primer mix was included in a second PCR lasting 7 to 11 cycles. TCRdb itself ran the 5' RACE reads through MiXCR, one entry per CDR3 protein. This sample has around 1,100,000 distinct CDR3 sequences; 35% to 40% occur once, and the top ten carry about an eighth. V usage is TRBV29-1 and J usage is TRBJ2-7, with 9 bases lining up with TRBD1. The receptor was isolated from a man younger than 30 in good health. Sequencing input: blood. CDR3 sequence reads: CSVDLGQGTYEQYF. The CDR3 DNA reads TGCAGCGTTGACTTGGGACAGGGAACCTACGAGCAGTACTTC.